The 2 T cell receptor beta chains presented below share a single source sample, sequenced in a study of cytomegalovirus exposure and HLA in healthy donors. This PCR relied on a set of 60 Vbeta primers and 13 Jbeta primers. Sequencing was performed with immunoSEQ multiplex PCR; in TCRdb, only in-frame clones are kept and a portion is missing. Seen here are 100,000 to 150,000 clones, about three quarters observed once, and the top ten hold approximately 13%. The sample consisted of PBMCs. The source of these receptors is a woman aged 55-69 years in good health and CMV-seropositive.

The rearrangement joins TRBV2 to TRBJ1-6; 11 positions match TRBD1. In germline, CDR1 is SNHLY, CDR2 FYNNEI. The CDR3 is 15 amino acids. V was clipped by 6 bases and J by 13 bases; unmatched bases: 11. Written as DNA, the CDR3 is TGTGCCAGCAGGGCGGGGACAGGGGGAGGAAGTCCCCTCCACTTT. It is translated as CASRAGTGGGSPLHF.

The chain recombines TRBV5-1 with TRBJ2-3, with TRBD2 matching 9 bases. The germline gives CDR1 SGHRS, CDR2 YFSETQ. The V segment lost 3 bases and the J segment 3 bases; nucleotides outside the gene matches: 2. This CDR3 is built from 14 residues. CDR3 sequence: CASSYSGGTDTQYF. CDR3 in DNA: TGCGCCAGCAGCTATAGCGGGGGTACAGATACGCAGTATTTT.